This T cell receptor (beta chain) was captured by sequencing in a study of PD-L1 blockade in urothelial cancer. As to time point: pretreatment peripheral blood. Sequenced by immunoSEQ multiplex PCR; TCRdb stores in-frame clones only, minus some. The sample holds some 45,000 clones, more than 70% seen once. The starting material was PBMCs, obtained around atezolizumab (anti-PD-L1) treatment. This TCR derives from a donor aged 40 or older with urothelial cancer.

The CDR3 loop is CATSREVGRGQEKLFF. The CDR3 nucleotides are TGTGCCACCAGCAGAGAAGTCGGCAGGGGGCAAGAAAAACTGTTTTTT. The rearrangement joins TRBV15 to TRBJ1-4; TRBD1 agrees at 8 bases. CDR1 and CDR2 (germline): LNHNV, YYDKDF (reference sequence). J was trimmed by 8 bases and V by 0 bases; bases with no gene match: 8. The CDR3 totals 16 residues.